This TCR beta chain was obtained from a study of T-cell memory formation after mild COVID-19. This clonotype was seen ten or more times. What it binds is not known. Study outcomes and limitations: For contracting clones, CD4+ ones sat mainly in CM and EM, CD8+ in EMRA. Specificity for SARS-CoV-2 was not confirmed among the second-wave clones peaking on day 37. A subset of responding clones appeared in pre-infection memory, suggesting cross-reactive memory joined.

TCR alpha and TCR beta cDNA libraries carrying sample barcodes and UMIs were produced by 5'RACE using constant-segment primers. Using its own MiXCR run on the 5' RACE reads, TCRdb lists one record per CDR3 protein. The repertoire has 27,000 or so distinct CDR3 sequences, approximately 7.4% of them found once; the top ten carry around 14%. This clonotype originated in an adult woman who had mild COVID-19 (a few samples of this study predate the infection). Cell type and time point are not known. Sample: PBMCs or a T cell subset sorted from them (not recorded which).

The CDR3 coding sequence is TGTGCCAGCAGTTTACTGGGGGCGGGCACTGAAGCTTTCTTT. This encodes CASSLLGAGTEAFF. The chain uses TRBV27 and TRBJ1-1; perhaps TRBD1 as D (6 bases). Germline V lookup: CDR1 MNHEY, CDR2 SMNVEV (reference sequence). The CDR3 runs to 14 residues. The V end lost 2 bases, the J end lost 4 bases, and 11 bases lay between the germline ends.